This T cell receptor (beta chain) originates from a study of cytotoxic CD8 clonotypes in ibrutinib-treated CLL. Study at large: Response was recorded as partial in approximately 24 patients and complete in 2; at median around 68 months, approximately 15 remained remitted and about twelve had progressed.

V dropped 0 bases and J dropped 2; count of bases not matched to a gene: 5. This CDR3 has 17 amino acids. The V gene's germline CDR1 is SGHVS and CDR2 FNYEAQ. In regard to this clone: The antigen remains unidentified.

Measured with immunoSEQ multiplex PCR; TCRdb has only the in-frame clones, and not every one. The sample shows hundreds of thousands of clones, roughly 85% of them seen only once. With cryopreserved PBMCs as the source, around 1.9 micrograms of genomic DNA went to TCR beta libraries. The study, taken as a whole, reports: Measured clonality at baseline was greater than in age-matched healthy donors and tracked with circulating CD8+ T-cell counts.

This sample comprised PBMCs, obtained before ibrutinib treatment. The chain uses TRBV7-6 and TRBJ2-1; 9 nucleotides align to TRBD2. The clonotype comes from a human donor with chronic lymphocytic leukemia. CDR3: CASSLAVSSGTYNEQFF. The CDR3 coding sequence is TGTGCCAGCAGCTTAGCGGTTTCTAGCGGGACCTACAATGAGCAGTTCTTC.